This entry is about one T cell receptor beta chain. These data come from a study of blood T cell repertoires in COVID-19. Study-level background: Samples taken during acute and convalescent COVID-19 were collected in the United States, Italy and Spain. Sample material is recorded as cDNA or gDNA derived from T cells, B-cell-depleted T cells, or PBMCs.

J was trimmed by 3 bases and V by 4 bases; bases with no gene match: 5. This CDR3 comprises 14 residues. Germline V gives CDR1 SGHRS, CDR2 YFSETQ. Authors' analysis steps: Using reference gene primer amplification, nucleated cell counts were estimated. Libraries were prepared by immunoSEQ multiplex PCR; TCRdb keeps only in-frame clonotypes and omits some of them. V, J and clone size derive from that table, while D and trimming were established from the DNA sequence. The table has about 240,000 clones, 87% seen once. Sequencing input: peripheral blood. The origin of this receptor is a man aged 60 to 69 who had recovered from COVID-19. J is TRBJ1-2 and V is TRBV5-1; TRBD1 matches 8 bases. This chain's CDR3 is CASSGNRGDYGYTF. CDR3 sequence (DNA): TGCGCCAGCAGCGGAAACAGGGGGGACTATGGCTACACCTTC.